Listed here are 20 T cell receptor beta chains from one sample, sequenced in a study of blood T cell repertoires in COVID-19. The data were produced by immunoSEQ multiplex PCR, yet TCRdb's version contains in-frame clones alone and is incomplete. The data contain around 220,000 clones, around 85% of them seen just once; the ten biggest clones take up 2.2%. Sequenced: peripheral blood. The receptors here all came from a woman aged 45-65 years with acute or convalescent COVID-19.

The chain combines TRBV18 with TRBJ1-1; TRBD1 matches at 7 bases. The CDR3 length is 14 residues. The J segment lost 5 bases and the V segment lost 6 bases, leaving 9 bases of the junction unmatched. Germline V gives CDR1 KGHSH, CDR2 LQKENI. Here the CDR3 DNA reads TGTGCCAGCTCCCCAGGGGGGGGAAGGACTGAAGCTTTCTTT. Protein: CASSPGGGRTEAFF.

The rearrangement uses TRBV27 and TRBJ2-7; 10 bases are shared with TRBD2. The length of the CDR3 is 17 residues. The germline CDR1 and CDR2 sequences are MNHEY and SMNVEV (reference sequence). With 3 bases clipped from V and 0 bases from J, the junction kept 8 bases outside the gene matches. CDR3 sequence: CASSLASGSLPSYEQYF. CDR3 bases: TGTGCCAGCAGTTTGGCTAGCGGGAGTCTCCCCTCCTACGAGCAGTACTTC.

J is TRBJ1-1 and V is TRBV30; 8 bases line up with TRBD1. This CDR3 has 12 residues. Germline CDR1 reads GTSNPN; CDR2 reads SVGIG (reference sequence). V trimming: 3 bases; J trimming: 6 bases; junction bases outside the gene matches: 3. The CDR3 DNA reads TGTGCCTGGAGGGGGGGACAGGCTGAAGCTTTCTTT. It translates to CAWRGGQAEAFF.

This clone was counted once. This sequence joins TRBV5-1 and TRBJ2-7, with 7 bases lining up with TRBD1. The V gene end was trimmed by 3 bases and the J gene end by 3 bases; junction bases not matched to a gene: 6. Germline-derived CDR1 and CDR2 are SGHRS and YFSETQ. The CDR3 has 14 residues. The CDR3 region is CASSSTGELYEQYF. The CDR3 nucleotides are TGCGCCAGCAGCTCCACAGGGGAACTCTACGAGCAGTACTTC.

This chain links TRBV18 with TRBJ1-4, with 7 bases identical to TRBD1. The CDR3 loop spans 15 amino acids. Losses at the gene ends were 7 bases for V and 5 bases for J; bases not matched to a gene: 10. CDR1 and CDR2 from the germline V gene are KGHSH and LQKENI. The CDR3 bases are TGTGCCAGCTTAGAACCGGGACAGAAGAATGAAAAACTGTTTTTT. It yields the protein CASLEPGQKNEKLFF.

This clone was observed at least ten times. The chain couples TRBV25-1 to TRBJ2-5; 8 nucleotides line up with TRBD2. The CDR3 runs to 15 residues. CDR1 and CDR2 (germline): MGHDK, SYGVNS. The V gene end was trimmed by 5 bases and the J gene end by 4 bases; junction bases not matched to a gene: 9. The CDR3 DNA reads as TGTGCCAGCAGTACCTCCGGGGGGGCAGGAGAGACCCAGTACTTC. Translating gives CASSTSGGAGETQYF.

The CDR3 protein is CATSQGAKNIQYF. Here the CDR3 DNA reads TGTGCCACCAGCCAGGGGGCCAAAAACATTCAGTACTTC. The chain links TRBV24-1 to TRBJ2-4; tentatively, D is TRBD1 (6 bases). The CDR3 loop spans 13 amino acids. Germline assignment: CDR1 KGHDR and CDR2 SFDVKD. V was clipped by 7 bases and J by 1 base, with 7 bases between them.

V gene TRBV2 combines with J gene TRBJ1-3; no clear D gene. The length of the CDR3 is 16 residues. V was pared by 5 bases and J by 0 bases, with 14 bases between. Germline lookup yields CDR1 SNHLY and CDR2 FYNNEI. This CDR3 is CASSSYSVASGNTIYF. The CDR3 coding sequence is TGTGCCAGCAGTAGTTATTCCGTAGCCTCTGGAAACACCATATATTTT.

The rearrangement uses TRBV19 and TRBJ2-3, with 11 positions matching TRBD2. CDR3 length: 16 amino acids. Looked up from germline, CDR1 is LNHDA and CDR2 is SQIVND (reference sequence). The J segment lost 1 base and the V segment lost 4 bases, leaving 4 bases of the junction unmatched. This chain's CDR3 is CASSTLLAGGTDTQYF. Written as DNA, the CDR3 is TGTGCCAGTAGTACGTTACTAGCGGGGGGCACAGATACGCAGTATTTT. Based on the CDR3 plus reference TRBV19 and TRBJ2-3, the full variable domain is DGGITQSPKYLFRKEGQNVTLSCEQNLNHDAMYWYRQDPGQGLRLIYYSQIVNDFQKGDIAEGYSVSREKKESFPLTVTSAQKNPTAFYLCASSTLLAGGTDTQYFGPGTRLTVL.

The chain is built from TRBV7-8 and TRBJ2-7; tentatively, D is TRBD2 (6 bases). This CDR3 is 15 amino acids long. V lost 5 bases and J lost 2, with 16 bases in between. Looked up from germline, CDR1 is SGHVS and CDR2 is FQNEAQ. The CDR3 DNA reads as TGTGCCAGCAGCCATCGGCCTAGCGCAGCCTACGAGCAGTACTTC. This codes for CASSHRPSAAYEQYF.

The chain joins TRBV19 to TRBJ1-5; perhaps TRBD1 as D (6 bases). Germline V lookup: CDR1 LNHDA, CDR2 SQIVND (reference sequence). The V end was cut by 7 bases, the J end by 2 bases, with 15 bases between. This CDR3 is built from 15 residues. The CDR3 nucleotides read TGTGCCAGTATCAGCAGGGGTGATGGCAATCAGCCCCAGCATTTT. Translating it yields CASISRGDGNQPQHF. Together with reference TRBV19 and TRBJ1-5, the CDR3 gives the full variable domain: DGGITQSPKYLFRKEGQNVTLSCEQNLNHDAMYWYRQDPGQGLRLIYYSQIVNDFQKGDIAEGYSVSREKKESFPLTVTSAQKNPTAFYLCASISRGDGNQPQHFGDGTRLSIL.

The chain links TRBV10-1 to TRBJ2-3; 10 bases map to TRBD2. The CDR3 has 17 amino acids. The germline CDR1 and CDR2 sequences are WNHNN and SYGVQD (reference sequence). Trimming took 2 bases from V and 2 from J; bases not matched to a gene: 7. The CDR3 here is CASSEGVLAGITDTQYF. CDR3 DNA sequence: TGCGCCAGCAGTGAGGGGGTACTAGCGGGGATCACAGATACGCAGTATTTT.

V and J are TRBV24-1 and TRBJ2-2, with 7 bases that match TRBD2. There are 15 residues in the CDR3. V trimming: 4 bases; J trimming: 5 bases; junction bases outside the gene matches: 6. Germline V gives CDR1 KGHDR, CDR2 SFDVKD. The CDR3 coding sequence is TGTGCCACCAGTGACCGGACTAGAGGAACCGGGGAGCTGTTTTTT. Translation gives CATSDRTRGTGELFF.

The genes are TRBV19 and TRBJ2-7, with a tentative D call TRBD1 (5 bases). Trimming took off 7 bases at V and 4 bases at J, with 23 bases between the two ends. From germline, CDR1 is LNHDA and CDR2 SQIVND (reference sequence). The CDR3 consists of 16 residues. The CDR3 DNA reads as TGTGCCAGTACCATCGGAGCTGGGGCGGTCCCGTACGAGCAGTACTTC. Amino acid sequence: CASTIGAGAVPYEQYF.

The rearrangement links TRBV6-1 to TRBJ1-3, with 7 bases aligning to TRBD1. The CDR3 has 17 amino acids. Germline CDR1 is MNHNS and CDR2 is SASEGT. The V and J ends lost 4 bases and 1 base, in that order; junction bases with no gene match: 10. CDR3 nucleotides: TGTGCCAGCAGTGTAAGGGGGGCAGGGGGTTCTGGAAACACCATATATTTT. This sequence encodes CASSVRGAGGSGNTIYF.

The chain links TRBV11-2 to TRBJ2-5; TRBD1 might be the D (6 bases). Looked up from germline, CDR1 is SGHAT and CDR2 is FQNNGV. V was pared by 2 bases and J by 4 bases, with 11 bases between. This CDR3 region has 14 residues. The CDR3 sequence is CASSLQGWGETQYF. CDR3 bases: TGTGCCAGCAGCTTACAGGGGTGGGGAGAGACCCAGTACTTC.

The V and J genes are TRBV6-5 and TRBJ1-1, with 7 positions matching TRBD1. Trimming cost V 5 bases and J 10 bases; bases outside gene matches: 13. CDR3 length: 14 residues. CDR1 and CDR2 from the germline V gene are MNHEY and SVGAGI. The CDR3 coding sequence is TGTGCCAGCAGTATGGACAGGAGGGTTTGGGGAGCTTTCTTT. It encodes CASSMDRRVWGAFF.

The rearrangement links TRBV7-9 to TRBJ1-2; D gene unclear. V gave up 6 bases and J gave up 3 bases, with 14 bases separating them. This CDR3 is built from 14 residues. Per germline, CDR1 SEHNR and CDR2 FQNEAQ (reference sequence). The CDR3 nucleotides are TGTGCCAGCAGTCAAGACCCCGAGGACTATGGCTACACCTTC. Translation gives CASSQDPEDYGYTF.

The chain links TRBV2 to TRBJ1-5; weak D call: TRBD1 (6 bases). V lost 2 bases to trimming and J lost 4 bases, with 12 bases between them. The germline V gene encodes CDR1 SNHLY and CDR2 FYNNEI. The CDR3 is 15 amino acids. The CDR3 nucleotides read TGTGCCAGCAGTGAACAGGGACAATTTAATCAGCCCCAGCATTTT. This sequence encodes CASSEQGQFNQPQHF. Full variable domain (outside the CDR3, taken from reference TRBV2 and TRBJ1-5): EPEVTQTPSHQVTQMGQEVILRCVPISNHLYFYWYRQILGQKVEFLVSFYNNEISEKSEIFDDQFSVERPDGSNFTLKIRSTKLEDSAMYFCASSEQGQFNQPQHFGDGTRLSIL.

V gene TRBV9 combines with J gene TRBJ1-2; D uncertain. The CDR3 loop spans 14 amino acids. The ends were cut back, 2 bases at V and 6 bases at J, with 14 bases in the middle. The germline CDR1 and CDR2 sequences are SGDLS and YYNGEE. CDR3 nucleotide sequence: TGTGCCAGCAGCGTCCGAGGGTTTGGGGATGGCTACACCTTC. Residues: CASSVRGFGDGYTF.